A single sample gave rise to the 25 T cell receptor beta chains below, sequenced in a study of vaccination effects on CD4 cells after COVID-19. Cultured cells yielded isolated CD4+ T cells after approximately nine days. Between March and December 2020, the person had a SARS-CoV-2 infection that PCR confirmed. Two doses of either BNT162b2 or mRNA-1273 were given to each participant. Their antigens remain unidentified. Clones were read by immunoSEQ multiplex PCR, and TCRdb kept only the in-frame ones, dropping some. Among tens of thousands of clones, less than 85% were seen once, and the ten largest hold around 3.5%. Sequences were derived from CD4+ T cells from PBMCs cultured without peptide, sampled after COVID-19 vaccination. The receptors stem from a human donor who had a prior SARS-CoV-2 infection.

The chain employs TRBV6-5 and TRBJ2-5, with 8 bases matching TRBD1. The germline V gene has CDR1 MNHEY and CDR2 SVGAGI. J lost 4 bases, V lost 4 bases, and 2 bases had no gene match. CDR3 length: 13 residues. As DNA, the CDR3 is TGTGCCAGCAGTTCAGGGGGCGCAGAGACCCAGTACTTC. Amino acid sequence: CASSSGGAETQYF.

This clone has just one count. The rearrangement uses TRBV5-6 and TRBJ1-2, with 7 bases aligning to TRBD1. There are 13 residues in the CDR3. V was pared by 3 bases and J by 4 bases, with 3 bases of the junction left unmatched. Germline V gene data show CDR1 as SGHDT and CDR2 as YYEEEE. For the CDR3, the DNA is TGTGCCAGCAGCTGGGACAGAGGCTATGGCTACACCTTC. Translating it yields CASSWDRGYGYTF.

This rearrangement joins TRBV19 to TRBJ1-2; tentatively, D is TRBD1 (5 bases). Germline V gene data show CDR1 as LNHDA and CDR2 as SQIVND (reference sequence). Trimming removed 6 bases at V and 5 bases at J, with 13 bases between. The CDR3 is 13 amino acids. CDR3 bases: TGTGCCAGTAGCCTCCACGGGGGATATGGCTACACCTTC. This translates into CASSLHGGYGYTF.

This chain joins TRBV7-2 and TRBJ2-7, with no clear D. Trimming removed 4 bases from V and 3 bases from J, with 10 bases in between. The germline gives CDR1 SGHTA, CDR2 FQGNSA. The CDR3 runs 13 residues. In nucleotides, the CDR3 is TGTGCCAGCAGCTCCCCGCAAATCTACGAGCAGTACTTC. This translates into CASSSPQIYEQYF.

The rearrangement links TRBV2 to TRBJ2-5; possible D gene TRBD2, 6 bases. This CDR3 is 12 amino acids long. The germline V gene has CDR1 SNHLY and CDR2 FYNNEI. V lost 11 bases, J lost 7 bases, and 17 bases lay in between. The chain's CDR3 is CASRAGRRTQYF. CDR3 DNA sequence: TGTGCCTCGCGGGCGGGGCGGAGGACCCAGTACTTC. The variable domain in full, with the rest retrieved from reference TRBV2 and TRBJ2-5, is EPEVTQTPSHQVTQMGQEVILRCVPISNHLYFYWYRQILGQKVEFLVSFYNNEISEKSEIFDDQFSVERPDGSNFTLKIRSTKLEDSAMYFCASRAGRRTQYFGPGTRLLVL.

The chain combines TRBV9 with TRBJ2-5; TRBD2 might be the D (6 bases). The CDR3 spans 14 residues. The V and J ends lost 3 bases and 4 bases respectively, with 13 bases between them. Per germline, CDR1 SGDLS and CDR2 YYNGEE. This chain's CDR3 is CASSARGTGETQYF. The CDR3, as DNA: TGTGCCAGCAGCGCTCGGGGGACCGGAGAGACCCAGTACTTC.

This sequence joins TRBV28 and TRBJ2-5; D is ambiguous. CDR3 length: 13 residues. In germline, CDR1 is MDHEN, CDR2 SYDVKM. The germline V and J ends were trimmed by 10 bases and 1 base, with 13 bases remaining between them. DNA for the CDR3: TGTGCCACCTCCCAAGGAAGCCAAGAGACCCAGTACTTC. Amino acids: CATSQGSQETQYF.

The chain carries TRBV28 and TRBJ2-7, with 8 bases identical to TRBD2. Germline CDR1 MDHEN, CDR2 SYDVKM. Trimming took 5 bases from V and 2 from J; bases not matched to a gene: 14. CDR3 size: 17 residues. The CDR3: CASSTPGSGIGTYEQYF. The DNA for the CDR3 is TGTGCCAGCAGTACCCCAGGTAGCGGGATTGGAACCTACGAGCAGTACTTC.

The V and J genes are TRBV3-1 (or the pseudogene TRBV3-2) and TRBJ2-3; D gene ambiguous. Germline V lookup: CDR1 LGHDT, CDR2 YNNKEL (reference sequence). The CDR3 is made up of 15 amino acids. Trimming cost V 3 bases and J 3 bases, with 13 bases left between them. The CDR3 here is CASSQDGFRTDTQYF. CDR3 DNA sequence: TGTGCCAGCAGCCAGGACGGTTTCCGGACAGATACGCAGTATTTT.

The CDR3 bases are TGTGCCAGCAGGTCCTCAATGGAGACCCAGTACTTC. Its translation: CASRSSMETQYF. The genes are TRBV12-3 or TRBV12-4 and TRBJ2-5; D gene unclear. Between the trimmed V and J ends, which lost 6 bases and 5 bases, there was a span of 10 bases. This CDR3 comprises 12 residues.

The chain carries TRBV7-3 and TRBJ2-1, with a tentative D call TRBD2 (5 bases). The V gene's germline CDR1 is SGHTA and CDR2 FQGTGA. The CDR3 has 15 amino acids. V gave up 2 bases and J gave up 3 bases, with 11 bases separating them. The CDR3 here is CASSLGLPDYNEQFF. The CDR3 bases are TGTGCCAGCAGCTTAGGACTCCCTGACTACAATGAGCAGTTCTTC.

This chain uses TRBV6-6 with TRBJ2-4; 7 bases fit TRBD1. With 5 bases clipped from V and 5 bases from J, the junction kept 3 bases outside the gene matches. Germline CDR1 MNHNY, CDR2 SVGAGI (reference sequence). The CDR3 length is 13 residues. The CDR3 region is CASSTGVENIQYF. CDR3 DNA sequence: TGTGCCAGCAGTACAGGGGTAGAAAACATTCAGTACTTC.

The chain has TRBV2 and TRBJ1-5, with D uncertain. The germline V gene encodes CDR1 SNHLY and CDR2 FYNNEI. The CDR3 totals 13 residues. V was clipped by 1 base and J by 6 bases, with 7 bases between them. This CDR3 is CASSEGGTQPQHF. For the CDR3, the DNA is TGTGCCAGCAGTGAAGGGGGTACTCAGCCCCAGCATTTT.

J is TRBJ2-2 and V is TRBV6-2 or TRBV6-3, with 10 nucleotides matching TRBD2. Germline V CDR1 and CDR2: MNHEY, SVGEGT. This CDR3 region has 19 residues. The J segment lost 2 bases and the V segment lost 0 bases, leaving 9 bases of the junction unmatched. The CDR3 loop is CASSYSSSGSRPNTGELFF. The DNA of the CDR3 is TGTGCCAGCAGTTACTCGTCTAGCGGGAGCCGTCCAAACACCGGGGAGCTGTTTTTT.

This clone came up a few times. The rearrangement uses TRBV5-6 and TRBJ2-7; D is unclear. V was pared by 0 bases and J by 0 bases, with 10 bases between. Germline lookup yields CDR1 SGHDT and CDR2 YYEEEE. This CDR3 is built from 15 residues. CDR3 residues: CASSLGYTYSYEQYF. CDR3 nucleotides: TGTGCCAGCAGCTTGGGGTACACCTACTCCTACGAGCAGTACTTC.

In its sample, this clone was seen once. The CDR3 coding sequence is TGTGCCAGCACCTGGGACAGCTCCTACGAGCAGTACTTC. Protein: CASTWDSSYEQYF. This chain uses TRBV21-1 with TRBJ2-7; TRBD1, the D gene given by the table, was not confirmed from the DNA. TRBV21-1 is annotated as a pseudogene. The CDR3 is 13 amino acids.

The rearrangement joins TRBV5-1 to TRBJ2-7, with 9 nucleotides matching TRBD1. The CDR3 is 13 residues long. CDR1 is SGHRS and CDR2 is YFSETQ in the germline V gene. J gave up 5 bases and V 6 bases, and 6 bases lay outside the gene matches. In DNA, the CDR3 is TGCGCCAGCAACATACAGGGGGCAAACGAGCAGTACTTC. Protein sequence: CASNIQGANEQYF.

The rearrangement uses TRBV10-3 and TRBJ2-1; D is uncertain. Germline CDR1 ENHRY, CDR2 SYGVKD. Between the trimmed V and J ends, which lost 4 bases and 1 base, there was a span of 14 bases. The CDR3 contains 16 residues. The CDR3 loop is CAISGVGRSSYNEQFF. The CDR3 nucleotides read TGTGCCATCAGTGGGGTTGGGCGAAGTTCCTACAATGAGCAGTTCTTC.

Points on this clone: The junction departs from the called germline gene at one end, perhaps through a read error. The same CDR3 also results from other DNA sequences found in this sample. The V call is TRBV27, the J call TRBJ2-6; tentative D call: TRBD1 (5 bases). There are 16 residues in the CDR3. Germline V gene lookup returns CDR1 MNHEY and CDR2 SMNVEV (reference sequence). DNA of the CDR3: TGTGCCAGCGGGCTAACAGGAAACTCTGGGGCTAACGTCCTGACTTTC. Translating it yields CASGLTGNSGANVLTF.

The chain links TRBV9 to TRBJ2-7, with 9 bases lining up with TRBD2. This CDR3 contains 15 residues. V shed 0 bases, J shed 2 bases, and the junction held 3 bases outside the gene matches. Per the germline V gene, CDR1 is SGDLS and CDR2 is YYNGEE. CDR3 residues: CASSVEAGGPYEQYF. As DNA, the CDR3 is TGTGCCAGCAGCGTAGAGGCGGGGGGGCCCTACGAGCAGTACTTC.

The rearrangement links TRBV7-2 to TRBJ1-6; maybe TRBD1 (6 bases). In germline, CDR1 is SGHTA, CDR2 FQGNSA. With 2 bases removed from V and 6 bases from J, the gap between germline ends came to 17 bases. This CDR3 contains 17 residues. The CDR3 DNA reads as TGTGCCAGCAGCTTACGGGGGCCAGAATGGGGTAATTCACCCCTCCACTTT. Encoded protein: CASSLRGPEWGNSPLHF.

The table lists this clone with a count of one. The chain links TRBV5-4 to TRBJ2-7, with 7 bases matching TRBD1. The V and J ends lost 4 bases and 1 base, in that order; junction bases with no gene match: 14. Germline V lookup: CDR1 SGHNT, CDR2 YYREEE (reference sequence). The CDR3 has 17 residues. The CDR3 DNA sequence: TGTGCCAGCAGCGCCCCCACCGGGACAGAGTTTTCCTACGAGCAGTACTTC. Amino acids: CASSAPTGTEFSYEQYF. Filled out from reference TRBV5-4 and TRBJ2-7, the complete variable domain reads ETGVTQSPTHLIKTRGQQVTLRCSSQSGHNTVSWYQQALGQGPQFIFQYYREEENGRGNFPPRFSGLQFPNYSSELNVNALELDDSALYLCASSAPTGTEFSYEQYFGPGTRLTVT.

V usage is TRBV11-3 and J usage is TRBJ2-1; no definite D call. Trimming took 2 bases from V and 4 from J, leaving 12 bases between them. The CDR3 loop spans 15 amino acids. CDR1 and CDR2 (germline): SGHNT, YENEEA. The CDR3 DNA sequence: TGTGCCAGCAGCTTATCCCCTTACCTATACAATGAGCAGTTCTTC. Translated, it gives CASSLSPYLYNEQFF.

This rearrangement joins TRBV12-3 or TRBV12-4 to TRBJ2-5, with a possible D match to TRBD2 (5 bases). CDR3 length equals 13 residues. Trimming stripped 7 bases from V and 1 base from J, with 10 bases between. CDR3 in amino acids: CASNWSGQETQYF. As DNA, the CDR3 is TGTGCCAGCAACTGGAGCGGCCAAGAGACCCAGTACTTC.

This clone was found a few times. The chain recombines TRBV3-1 (or the pseudogene TRBV3-2) with TRBJ2-5; D unclear. The germline V gene encodes CDR1 LGHDT and CDR2 YNNKEL (reference sequence). The length of the CDR3 is 12 residues. Trimming pared 3 bases from V and 2 bases from J, leaving 4 bases between. CDR3 bases: TGTGCCAGCAGCCAGGAACAAGAGACCCAGTACTTC. Protein product: CASSQEQETQYF.